This TCR beta chain comes out of a study of CD8 T cells in ankylosing spondylitis. CDR3 size: 16 residues. Unmatched junction bases numbered 8, after V lost 4 bases and J lost 5 bases. Germline values: CDR1 SGHKS, CDR2 YYEKEE (reference sequence). TCRdb re-analysed the 5' RACE reads in MiXCR, keeping a single row per CDR3 protein. The sample carries 250,000 to 350,000 distinct CDR3 sequences, around 20% recorded once. The specimen sequenced was blood, either unsorted or a sorted T cell fraction (not recorded which). The TCR sequence derives from a female donor with ankylosing spondylitis or in good health (not recorded which). The chain is built from TRBV5-5 and TRBJ2-1; 11 bases are a match to TRBD2. CDR3 sequence: CASSQLSGRADNEQFF. Here the CDR3 DNA reads TGTGCCAGCAGCCAGCTTAGCGGGAGGGCTGACAATGAGCAGTTCTTC.